Below, 20 T cell receptor beta chains from the same sample are listed, as sequenced in a study of cytomegalovirus exposure and HLA in healthy donors. PCR used 60 Vbeta primers and 13 Jbeta primers. Some clones are missing from TCRdb's copy, which holds only in-frame ones; the method was immunoSEQ multiplex PCR. Altogether 100,000 to 150,000 clones are present, over 70% being singletons, with the ten largest covering roughly 1.5%. Sequences were obtained from PBMCs. The receptors shown here come from a woman between 18 and 29 years old in good health and CMV-seronegative.

The V and J genes are TRBV19 and TRBJ1-5; tentatively, D is TRBD1 (6 bases). The CDR3 is 15 amino acids. V was pared by 5 bases and J by 0 bases, with 11 bases between. Germline lookup yields CDR1 LNHDA and CDR2 SQIVND (reference sequence). CDR3 amino acids: CASSPQGNSNQPQHF. CDR3 bases: TGTGCCAGTAGTCCGCAGGGGAATAGCAATCAGCCCCAGCATTTT.

V is TRBV9 and J is TRBJ2-2; 7 bases map to TRBD2. The germline V gene encodes CDR1 SGDLS and CDR2 YYNGEE. The CDR3 spans 16 residues. The V and J ends lost 0 bases and 0 bases, in that order; junction bases with no gene match: 2. In DNA form, the CDR3 reads TGTGCCAGCAGCGTAGGAAGCGGGACGAACACCGGGGAGCTGTTTTTT. Protein product: CASSVGSGTNTGELFF. The complete variable domain, with remaining parts taken from reference TRBV9 and TRBJ2-2, reads DSGVTQTPKHLITATGQRVTLRCSPRSGDLSVYWYQQSLDQGLQFLIQYYNGEERAKGNILERFSAQQFPDLHSELNLSSLELGDSALYFCASSVGSGTNTGELFFGEGSRLTVL.

The chain links TRBV25-1 to TRBJ1-2, with a tentative D call TRBD1 (6 bases). CDR1 is MGHDK, CDR2 SYGVNS, per germline. Deletions cut 1 base from V and 8 bases from J, with 14 bases between. This CDR3 comprises 14 residues. The CDR3 DNA is TGTGCCAGCAGTGAATCGGGGGGGCGCCGAGGCTACACCTTC. Its protein product is CASSESGGRRGYTF.

The chain carries TRBV11-2 and TRBJ2-1; TRBD2 matches at 11 bases. Germline lookup yields CDR1 SGHAT and CDR2 FQNNGV. V shed 3 bases and J 6 bases; nucleotides not matched to a gene: 4. The length of the CDR3 is 15 residues. The CDR3 reads CASSLLAGGFNEQFF. The CDR3 DNA reads TGTGCCAGCAGCTTGCTAGCGGGAGGATTCAATGAGCAGTTCTTC.

Only one count was recorded for this clone. The rearrangement links TRBV5-6 to TRBJ1-1; 10 bases fit TRBD1. Germline V lookup: CDR1 SGHDT, CDR2 YYEEEE. Germline trimming cut 8 bases from V and 6 bases from J; bases unmatched to any gene: 10. This CDR3 is 14 amino acids long. In nucleotides, the CDR3 is TGTGCCAGTCGCGACAGGGGGCGATTCGCTGAAGCTTTCTTT. Its translation is CASRDRGRFAEAFF.

This clone showed up just once. The rearrangement links TRBV10-3 to TRBJ1-4; 8 bases are shared with TRBD1. Germline trimming cut 8 bases from V and 2 bases from J; bases unmatched to any gene: 19. The CDR3 has 19 residues. Germline V lookup: CDR1 ENHRY, CDR2 SYGVKD. CDR3 sequence (DNA): TGTGCCATCCCAGGAAAACAGGGGGTCGGGGGGATTACTAATGAAAAACTGTTTTTT. Protein sequence: CAIPGKQGVGGITNEKLFF.

The chain uses TRBV4-1 and TRBJ2-1, with 9 positions matching TRBD2. Germline CDR1 reads MGHRA; CDR2 reads YSYEKL. V lost 0 bases and J lost 8; bases outside the gene matches: 8. The CDR3 consists of 16 residues. In DNA, the CDR3 is TGCGCCAGCAGCCAAGATGGGGCGGGAGGGCCCCATGAGCAGTTCTTC. It translates to CASSQDGAGGPHEQFF.

The chain joins TRBV6-5 to TRBJ2-7, with 9 bases aligning to TRBD2. The germline gives CDR1 MNHEY, CDR2 SVGAGI. The length of the CDR3 is 14 residues. V shed 0 bases, J shed 6 bases, and the junction held 3 bases outside the gene matches. This CDR3 reads CASSYSSGRSEQYF. The DNA of the CDR3 is TGTGCCAGCAGTTACTCGAGCGGGAGGAGCGAGCAGTACTTC.

The chain uses TRBV6-1 and TRBJ2-7; 13 bases are shared with TRBD2. The J segment lost 2 bases and the V segment lost 9 bases, leaving 4 bases of the junction unmatched. The germline gives CDR1 MNHNS, CDR2 SASEGT. The CDR3 spans 14 residues. The CDR3: CASATSGRAYEQYF. In DNA form, the CDR3 reads TGTGCCAGTGCTACTAGCGGGAGGGCCTACGAGCAGTACTTC.

This chain connects TRBV7-2 to TRBJ1-1, with unresolved D. Germline CDR1 reads SGHTA; CDR2 reads FQGNSA. The CDR3 is made up of 12 amino acids. V lost 4 bases and J lost 7, with 10 bases in between. The CDR3 here is CASSSFGIEAFF. The CDR3 bases are TGTGCCAGCAGCTCTTTCGGGATTGAAGCTTTCTTT. Full variable domain (rest looked up from reference TRBV7-2 and TRBJ1-1): GAGVSQSPSNKVTEKGKDVELRCDPISGHTALYWYRQSLGQGLEFLIYFQGNSAPDKSGLPSDRFSAERTGGSVSTLTIQRTQQEDSAVYLCASSSFGIEAFFGQGTRLTVV.

The chain uses TRBV10-3 and TRBJ2-3, with D possibly matching TRBD2 (5 bases). The CDR3 extends over 14 amino acids. Germline CDR1 ENHRY, CDR2 SYGVKD. The germline V and J ends were trimmed by 8 bases and 2 bases, with 14 bases remaining between them. The CDR3 loop is CAIGGGSHTDTQYF. For the CDR3, the DNA is TGTGCCATCGGAGGCGGTTCCCACACAGATACGCAGTATTTT.

Comments on this clone: Sequence at one end of the junction differs from germline and may be a read error. This chain uses TRBV5-1 with TRBJ2-1; 14 nucleotides match TRBD2. The CDR3 length is 18 residues. Germline CDR1 reads SGHRS; CDR2 reads YFSETQ. CDR3 in DNA: TGCGCCACCAGCTTGGCCGGTACCGGGACTAGCGGGAGATATGAGCAGTTCTTC. This translates into CATSLAGTGTSGRYEQFF.

In its sample, this clone was seen a few times. The chain has TRBV5-4 and TRBJ1-1, with TRBD1 matching 8 bases. J was trimmed by 1 base and V by 0 bases; bases with no gene match: 2. The CDR3 runs 15 residues. Germline V gives CDR1 SGHNT, CDR2 YYREEE (reference sequence). The CDR3 sequence is CASSLEGQENTEAFF. The CDR3 bases are TGTGCCAGCAGCTTGGAGGGACAGGAGAACACTGAAGCTTTCTTT.

This chain joins TRBV10-3 and TRBJ2-1; 8 bases match TRBD2. Trimming at V came to 11 bases and at J to 7 bases, leaving 10 bases not matched to a gene. Germline lookup yields CDR1 ENHRY and CDR2 SYGVKD. This CDR3 is built from 13 residues. The CDR3 coding sequence is TGTGCCGCAAGCGGGAGAGCAGAGAATGAGCAGTTCTTC. Translated: CAASGRAENEQFF.

V gene TRBV19 combines with J gene TRBJ1-2; TRBD1 matches 7 bases. The length of the CDR3 is 15 residues. J was trimmed by 3 bases and V by 7 bases; bases with no gene match: 11. Germline V CDR1 and CDR2: LNHDA, SQIVND (reference sequence). CDR3 sequence (DNA): TGTGCCAGTAAATCACTGGGACAGAAAGACTATGGCTACACCTTC. Protein sequence: CASKSLGQKDYGYTF. The full variable domain, rest sourced from reference TRBV19 and TRBJ1-2, is DGGITQSPKYLFRKEGQNVTLSCEQNLNHDAMYWYRQDPGQGLRLIYYSQIVNDFQKGDIAEGYSVSREKKESFPLTVTSAQKNPTAFYLCASKSLGQKDYGYTFGSGTRLTVV.

This rearrangement joins TRBV6-5 to TRBJ2-5, with D maybe TRBD2 (7 bases). Germline lookup yields CDR1 MNHEY and CDR2 SVGAGI. The CDR3 is made up of 15 amino acids. The V and J ends lost 2 bases and 6 bases respectively, with 16 bases between them. The CDR3 coding sequence is TGTGCCAGCAGTTACGATGGCGGGGGCGGGAAGACCCAGTACTTC. Its translation: CASSYDGGGGKTQYF.

The chain is built from TRBV7-2 and TRBJ2-3; 16 nucleotides line up with TRBD2. The CDR3 covers 17 residues. V trimming: 5 bases; J trimming: 7 bases; junction bases outside the gene matches: 9. Germline CDR1 and CDR2: SGHTA and FQGNSA. CDR3 in DNA: TGTGCCAGCAGCCGCGCGGGGGGACTAGCGGGAGGGCATACGCAGTATTTT. It specifies CASSRAGGLAGGHTQYF.

J is TRBJ1-1 and V is TRBV27, with 8 bases that match TRBD1. V gave up 5 bases and J gave up 2 bases; unmatched junction bases: 7. Germline V gene sequence: CDR1 MNHEY, CDR2 SMNVEV (reference sequence). The CDR3 sequence is 15 residues long. The CDR3 coding sequence is TGTGCCAGCAGTCCCTTTACAGGGGGAAACACTGAAGCTTTCTTT. Its protein product is CASSPFTGGNTEAFF.

The CDR3 reads CASSSGRNTEAFF. The CDR3 DNA reads TGTGCCAGCAGTTCCGGGAGGAACACTGAAGCTTTCTTT. The rearrangement joins TRBV6-6 to TRBJ1-1, with D unclear. Per the germline V gene, CDR1 is MNHNY and CDR2 is SVGAGI (reference sequence). This CDR3 has 13 residues. V was clipped by 4 bases and J by 1 base, with 7 bases between them.

This rearrangement joins TRBV4-1 to TRBJ1-5; 9 bases fit TRBD1. The CDR3 consists of 15 residues. Germline V gene lookup returns CDR1 MGHRA and CDR2 YSYEKL. Trimming at V came to 4 bases and at J to 6 bases, leaving 7 bases not matched to a gene. The CDR3 nucleotides are TGCGCCAGCAGCCCGGGACAGGGACGTAGTCAGCCCCAGCATTTT. Protein product: CASSPGQGRSQPQHF.